The source of this TCR beta chain is a study of Ad26.COV2.S vaccination and SARS-CoV-2 variants. TCRdb keeps only in-frame clones here, not all; method: immunoSEQ multiplex PCR. The data contain 300,000 to 400,000 clones, about 82% of them seen just once; the ten biggest clones take up approximately 2%. This CDR3 contains 15 residues. Germline V lookup: CDR1 KGHSH, CDR2 LQKENI. After removal of 6 bases from V and 3 bases from J, the junction contained 6 bases not matched to a gene. Treatment denoted: 15 to 20 received Ad26.COV2.S at low or high dose, single or two shots; 5 received placebo; per-sample allocation not given. Sampling took place 63 days after the first vaccine or placebo injection.

The chain carries TRBV18 and TRBJ1-5, with 9 bases aligning to TRBD1. This clonotype was obtained from a person aged 18-60 years who received the Ad26.COV2.S COVID-19 vaccine or a placebo. The specimen was peripheral blood, collected in a trial of Ad26.COV2.S vaccine versus placebo. The CDR3 protein is CASSQGQGHNQPQHF. The CDR3 region has the DNA TGTGCCAGCTCCCAAGGACAGGGGCACAATCAGCCCCAGCATTTT.